A selection of T cell receptor beta chains follows, all from one sample in a study of blood T cells in healthy people across ages. One entry per CDR3 protein, called by TCRdb with MiXCR from the 5' RACE reads. Altogether 800,000 or so distinct CDR3 sequences are present, approximately 59% being singletons, with the ten largest covering about 30%. The sequenced material came from blood. The source of these receptors is a man younger than 45 in good health. Each CDR3 is given with its conserved first and last residue. The order of the fields is J gene, clone size, D gene, V gene, CDR3 protein, CDR3 DNA. The D gene is left open where the match is weak. Some rows have no size entry. The others give once, few or many, or a class for an expanded clone.

j_gene: TRBJ1-2
abundance: few
d_gene: NA
v_gene: TRBV11-2
CDR3aa: CASSLQTLYGYTF
CDR3nt: TGTGCCAGCAGCTTACAGACACTCTATGGCTACACCTTC

j_gene: TRBJ2-1
abundance: NA
d_gene: TRBD2
v_gene: TRBV14
CDR3aa: CASSGLGTSGNEQFF
CDR3nt: TGTGCCAGCAGCGGGCTTGGGACTAGCGGCAATGAGCAGTTCTTC

j_gene: TRBJ2-5
abundance: NA
d_gene: NA
v_gene: TRBV20-1
CDR3aa: CSARGGASSGSETQYF
CDR3nt: TGCAGTGCTAGAGGGGGGGCTAGCTCCGGGAGCGAGACCCAGTACTTC

j_gene: TRBJ1-6
abundance: NA
d_gene: NA
v_gene: TRBV27
CDR3aa: CASNLSGGNSPLHF
CDR3nt: TGTGCCAGCAATCTCAGTGGAGGTAATTCACCCCTCCACTTT

j_gene: TRBJ1-5
abundance: once
d_gene: TRBD1
v_gene: TRBV4-3
CDR3aa: CASSQEGHRGGNQPQHF
CDR3nt: TGCGCCAGCAGCCAAGAGGGTCACAGGGGTGGAAATCAGCCCCAGCATTTT

j_gene: TRBJ2-1
abundance: NA
d_gene: TRBD2
v_gene: TRBV5-8
CDR3aa: CASNEAGGSNEQFF
CDR3nt: TGTGCCAGCAACGAAGCGGGGGGTTCCAATGAGCAGTTCTTC

j_gene: TRBJ1-4
abundance: few
d_gene: NA
v_gene: TRBV25-1
CDR3aa: CASSELGIRKEKLFF
CDR3nt: TGTGCCAGCAGTGAATTGGGCATCAGGAAGGAAAAACTGTTTTTT

j_gene: TRBJ1-4
abundance: once
d_gene: TRBD1
v_gene: TRBV4-2
CDR3aa: CASSQEANRGRTEKLFF
CDR3nt: TGTGCCAGCAGCCAAGAGGCCAACAGGGGCCGAACTGAAAAACTGTTTTTT

j_gene: TRBJ2-4
abundance: NA
d_gene: NA
v_gene: TRBV28
CDR3aa: CASAGWGHQSLNIQYF
CDR3nt: TGTGCCAGCGCAGGATGGGGACATCAATCTCTGAACATTCAGTACTTC

j_gene: TRBJ2-1
abundance: NA
d_gene: TRBD1
v_gene: TRBV20-1
CDR3aa: CSARDQTGADNYNEQFF
CDR3nt: TGCAGTGCTAGAGATCAAACAGGGGCGGACAATTACAATGAGCAGTTCTTC

j_gene: TRBJ2-1
abundance: many
d_gene: NA
v_gene: TRBV6-2/TRBV6-3
CDR3aa: CASSYSVAGVAEQFF
CDR3nt: TGTGCCAGCAGTTACTCGGTGGCCGGAGTCGCTGAGCAGTTCTTC

j_gene: TRBJ2-1
abundance: NA
d_gene: TRBD2
v_gene: TRBV6-5
CDR3aa: CASSLGLGSIPPYEQFF
CDR3nt: TGTGCCAGCAGTTTAGGACTAGGGTCGATCCCCCCATATGAGCAGTTCTTC

j_gene: TRBJ2-5
abundance: once
d_gene: NA
v_gene: TRBV5-1
CDR3aa: CASSLGTGYSWGETQYF
CDR3nt: TGCGCCAGCAGCTTGGGAACAGGGTATAGCTGGGGAGAGACCCAGTACTTC

j_gene: TRBJ2-1
abundance: NA
d_gene: NA
v_gene: TRBV7-2
CDR3aa: CASSLESGVRYF
CDR3nt: TGTGCCAGCAGCTTAGAATCAGGGGTAAGGTACTTC

j_gene: TRBJ1-5
abundance: NA
d_gene: TRBD1
v_gene: TRBV4-2
CDR3aa: CASSQDRSRTGQGVSNQPQHF
CDR3nt: TGTGCCAGCAGCCAAGATAGGAGTCGGACGGGACAGGGGGTTAGCAATCAGCCCCAGCATTTT

j_gene: TRBJ2-7
abundance: NA
d_gene: NA
v_gene: TRBV5-1
CDR3aa: CASSLLPQERTYYEQYF
CDR3nt: TGCGCCAGCAGCTTGCTCCCCCAGGAGCGTACCTACTACGAGCAGTACTTC

j_gene: TRBJ2-1
abundance: NA
d_gene: TRBD2
v_gene: TRBV24-1
CDR3aa: CATGTSGATSSYNEQFF
CDR3nt: TGTGCCACCGGGACTAGCGGGGCGACGAGCTCCTACAATGAGCAGTTCTTC

j_gene: TRBJ1-1
abundance: NA
d_gene: NA
v_gene: TRBV7-2
CDR3aa: CASSPQWGTEAFF
CDR3nt: TGTGCCAGCAGCCCCCAATGGGGCACTGAAGCTTTCTTT

j_gene: TRBJ2-3
abundance: once
d_gene: NA
v_gene: TRBV7-9
CDR3aa: CASRSERAPTTKDTQYF
CDR3nt: TGTGCCAGCAGATCAGAGCGGGCCCCGACAACGAAAGATACGCAGTATTTT

j_gene: TRBJ2-6
abundance: few
d_gene: NA
v_gene: TRBV21-1
CDR3aa: CASSKEAGGFHSGANVLTF
CDR3nt: TGTGCCAGCAGCAAAGAGGCAGGGGGCTTTCACTCTGGGGCCAACGTCCTGACTTTC

j_gene: TRBJ2-5
abundance: NA
d_gene: NA
v_gene: TRBV29-1
CDR3aa: CSDSDQETQYF
CDR3nt: TGCAGCGACAGCGACCAAGAGACCCAGTACTTC

j_gene: TRBJ2-1
abundance: few
d_gene: NA
v_gene: TRBV4-3
CDR3aa: CASSQGGARVGYNEQFF
CDR3nt: TGCGCCAGCAGCCAAGGGGGAGCCAGGGTGGGTTACAATGAGCAGTTCTTC

j_gene: TRBJ2-7
abundance: many
d_gene: NA
v_gene: TRBV7-2
CDR3aa: CASSLYYEQYF
CDR3nt: TGTGCCAGCAGCTTATACTACGAGCAGTACTTC

j_gene: TRBJ2-1
abundance: NA
d_gene: TRBD2
v_gene: TRBV20-1
CDR3aa: CSAGIAGRSSYNEQFF
CDR3nt: TGCAGTGCGGGAATAGCGGGGCGGAGCTCCTACAATGAGCAGTTCTTC

j_gene: TRBJ2-5
abundance: few
d_gene: NA
v_gene: TRBV4-3
CDR3aa: CASSQRTQETQYF
CDR3nt: TGCGCCAGCAGCCAACGGACTCAAGAGACCCAGTACTTC

j_gene: TRBJ2-1
abundance: few
d_gene: NA
v_gene: TRBV28
CDR3aa: CASSLTGPPNNEQFF
CDR3nt: TGTGCCAGCAGTTTGACAGGTCCTCCGAACAATGAGCAGTTCTTC

j_gene: TRBJ2-1
abundance: NA
d_gene: NA
v_gene: TRBV7-2
CDR3aa: CASSHRRVLSYNEQFF
CDR3nt: TGTGCCAGCAGCCATAGGCGGGTTCTCTCCTACAATGAGCAGTTCTTC